The source of this TCR beta chain is a study of T cell responses to AZD1222 COVID-19 vaccine. Points from the study as a whole: A mostly white British donor set with more females was recruited, and clonal diversity was possibly underestimated. Only after the peak T cell response were repertoires sampled.

The ends were cut back, 6 bases at V and 4 bases at J, with 16 bases in the middle. CDR3 length equals 15 residues. Germline-derived CDR1 and CDR2 are MNHEY and SVGAGI. Libraries were prepared by immunoSEQ multiplex PCR; TCRdb keeps only in-frame clonotypes and omits some of them. The profile shows about 130,000 clones, about 88% of them singletons. Note on this clone: Its antigen is unidentified.

This sequence originates from an adult who received the AZD1222 COVID-19 vaccine. The V call is TRBV6-5, the J call TRBJ2-1; D might be TRBD2 (6 bases). The sample consisted of peripheral blood, taken 28 days after the second AZD1222 dose. The CDR3 sequence: CASRASAGSYNEQFF. The DNA for the CDR3 is TGTGCCAGCAGAGCCTCCGCGGGGTCTTACAATGAGCAGTTCTTC.